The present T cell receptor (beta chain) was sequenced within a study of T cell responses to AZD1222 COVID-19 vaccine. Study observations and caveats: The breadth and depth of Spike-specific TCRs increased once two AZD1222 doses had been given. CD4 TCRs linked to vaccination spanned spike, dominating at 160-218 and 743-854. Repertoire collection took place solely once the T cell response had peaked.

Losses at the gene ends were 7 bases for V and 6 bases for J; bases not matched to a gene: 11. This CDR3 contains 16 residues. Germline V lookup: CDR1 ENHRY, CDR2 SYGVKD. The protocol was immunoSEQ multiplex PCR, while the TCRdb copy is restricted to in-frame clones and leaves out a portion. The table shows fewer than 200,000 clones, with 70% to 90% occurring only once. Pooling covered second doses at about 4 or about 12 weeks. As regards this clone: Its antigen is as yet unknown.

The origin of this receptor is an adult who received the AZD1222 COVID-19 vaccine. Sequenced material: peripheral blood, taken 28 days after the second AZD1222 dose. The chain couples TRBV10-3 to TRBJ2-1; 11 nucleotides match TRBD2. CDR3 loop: CAINRRPSGGINEQFF. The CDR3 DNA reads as TGTGCCATCAATCGCCGCCCTAGCGGGGGGATCAATGAGCAGTTCTTC.